This is a list of T cell receptor beta chains from one sample in a study of shared clonotypes between healthy human individuals. Produced via immunoSEQ multiplex PCR; TCRdb's table is partial and in-frame only. The table has about 470,000 clones, roughly 80% seen once. Sequenced sample: PBMCs. The receptors shown here come from a woman aged 40 to 50 in good health. Some clones in this sample may be carry-over from other donors' samples. CDR3s include the opening cysteine and the closing phenylalanine or tryptophan. A D gene is named only where the DNA matches it firmly. Clone size appears in some rows only: once, few, many, or a class for an expanded clone.

V	D	J	size	DNA	CDR3
TRBV25-1	.	TRBJ1-4	.	TGTGCCAGCAGTGCAAACTCCCCGACACCAAAGAATGAAAAACTGTTTTTT	CASSANSPTPKNEKLFF
TRBV28	.	TRBJ1-4	.	TGTGCCAGCAGTTCCCTCCCGAGGGTAAAACTGTTTTTT	CASSSLPRVKLFF
TRBV19	.	TRBJ2-6	.	TGTGCCAGTAGTATAGTTAGCGGAGGGTCCTCTGGGGCCAACGTCCTGACTTTC	CASSIVSGGSSGANVLTF
TRBV5-1	TRBD2	TRBJ2-3	.	TGCGCCAGCAGCGTGAGCGGGGCCACAGATACGCAGTATTTT	CASSVSGATDTQYF
TRBV27	.	TRBJ2-7	.	TGTGCCAGCGCTATCCCACTGGGGGGACCCACCTACGAGCAGTACTTC	CASAIPLGGPTYEQYF
TRBV6-1	.	TRBJ1-5	.	TGTGCCAGCAGATTATTACAGAGCAATCAGCCCCAGCATTTT	CASRLLQSNQPQHF
TRBV30	.	TRBJ2-3	.	TGTGCCTCGATAGCGGCTAGCACAGATACGCAGTATTTT	CASIAASTDTQYF
TRBV5-1	.	TRBJ2-1	.	TGCGCCAGCAGCCCCAGGACCGCCCCCAATGAGCAGTTCTTC	CASSPRTAPNEQFF
TRBV18	.	TRBJ2-5	.	TGTGCCAGCTCTCGGACCCCCCAAGAGACCCAGTACTTC	CASSRTPQETQYF
TRBV27	.	TRBJ1-4	.	TGTGCCAGCAGTTTTCACGGGCGTAAGAATGAAAAACTGTTTTTT	CASSFHGRKNEKLFF
TRBV4-2	.	TRBJ2-6	.	TGTGCCAGCAGCCAAACGGGAACGGGGGCCAACGTCCTGACTTTC	CASSQTGTGANVLTF
TRBV2	.	TRBJ2-3	.	TGTGCCAGCAGTGAAAGTTACAGGACAGATACGCAGTATTTT	CASSESYRTDTQYF
TRBV15	.	TRBJ2-1	few	TGTGCCACCAGCAGAGGGGAGGGGGGCTACAATGAGCAGTTCTTC	CATSRGEGGYNEQFF
TRBV14	.	TRBJ1-2	few	TGTGCCAGCAGCCAACAGACAGGAAGTAACTATGGCTACACCTTC	CASSQQTGSNYGYTF
TRBV21-1	.	TRBJ1-4	few	TGTGCCAGCAGCACGTGGGAATGGCATATGGAAAAACTGTTTTTT	CASSTWEWHMEKLFF
TRBV5-4	.	TRBJ1-1	.	TGTGCCAGCAGCTTGGGGCAGCCGGTGGCTGAAGCTTTCTTT	CASSLGQPVAEAFF
TRBV5-1	TRBD1	TRBJ1-1	.	TGCGCCAGCAGCTCGGACCTCGGGACAGTCCTTATGAACACTGAAGCTTTCTTT	CASSSDLGTVLMNTEAFF
TRBV28	.	TRBJ1-4	.	TGTGCCAGCAGTTCATCCGGGAGAGCAGGGGAAAAACTGTTTTTT	CASSSSGRAGEKLFF
TRBV7-9	.	TRBJ1-2	.	TGTGCCAGCAGTCCCAATGTCAGGGGAGATGGCTACACCTTC	CASSPNVRGDGYTF
TRBV6-1	.	TRBJ2-1	.	TGTGCCAGCAGTGAACGGCCCCAATCTGACAATGAGCAGTTCTTC	CASSERPQSDNEQFF
TRBV6-6	.	TRBJ2-7	.	TGTGCCAGCAGTACTTCCCCTCTAGCCGGAGACGAGCAGTACTTC	CASSTSPLAGDEQYF
TRBV6-6	.	TRBJ2-2	.	TGTGCCAGCAGTTACAGGGAGGACAGGGAGCTGTTTTTT	CASSYREDRELFF
TRBV28	TRBD2	TRBJ2-7	.	TGTGCCAGCGAGAGGGGACTAGCAACAGAGCAGTACTTC	CASERGLATEQYF
TRBV11-1	.	TRBJ1-2	.	TGTGCCAGCAGCCCCGGGACGGCCAATTATGGCTACACCTTC	CASSPGTANYGYTF
TRBV14	.	TRBJ2-7	.	TGTGCCAGCAGCCCGGCCGTGACCTACGAGCAGTACTTC	CASSPAVTYEQYF
TRBV19	.	TRBJ2-7	.	TGTGCCAGTAGTATCCAGGATTTGTCTACCTACGAGCAGTACTTC	CASSIQDLSTYEQYF
TRBV7-5	.	TRBJ1-1	.	TGTGTCAGAAGCCGACGGGACAGGGGTGTTACTGAAGCTTTCTTT	CVRSRRDRGVTEAFF